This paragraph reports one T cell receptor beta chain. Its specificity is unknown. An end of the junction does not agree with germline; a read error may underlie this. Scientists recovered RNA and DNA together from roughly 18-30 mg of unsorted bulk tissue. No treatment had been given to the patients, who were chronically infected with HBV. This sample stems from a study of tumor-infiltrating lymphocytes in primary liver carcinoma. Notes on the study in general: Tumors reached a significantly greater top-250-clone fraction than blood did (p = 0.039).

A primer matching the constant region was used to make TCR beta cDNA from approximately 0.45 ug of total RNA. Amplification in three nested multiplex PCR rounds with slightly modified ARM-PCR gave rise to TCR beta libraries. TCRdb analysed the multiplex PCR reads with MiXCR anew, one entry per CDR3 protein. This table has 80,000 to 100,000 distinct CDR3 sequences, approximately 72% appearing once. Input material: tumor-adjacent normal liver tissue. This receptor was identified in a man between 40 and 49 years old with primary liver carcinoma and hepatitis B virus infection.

The CDR3 region is CASSLEAVCTEAFF. For the CDR3, the DNA is TGTGCCAGCAGCTTAGAGGCAGTGTGCACTGAAGCCTTCTTT. The chain carries TRBV11-1 and TRBJ1-1; D remains unclear. Germline values: CDR1 SGHAT, CDR2 FQDESV (reference sequence). This CDR3 comprises 14 residues.